The text below deals with one T cell receptor (beta chain). Its antigen is unknown. These data come from a study of immune evolution from preneoplasia to lung adenocarcinoma. Study outcomes and limitations: Later-stage lesions appeared to have more T cells, more diversity, less clonality.

This CDR3 is 16 amino acids long. Germline V gene data show CDR1 as GTSNPN and CDR2 as SVGIG (reference sequence). V shed 2 bases, J shed 7 bases, and the junction held 13 bases outside the gene matches. Profiling relied on immunoSEQ multiplex PCR, and the TCRdb table lists in-frame clones only, not all of them. This sample has about 4,800 clones; 86% occur once, and the top ten carry roughly 8.2%. This TCR derives from a person aged 70 to 85 with lung adenocarcinoma. Sequencing used FFPE lung adenocarcinoma in situ tissue. This chain uses TRBV30 with TRBJ2-2; 7 nucleotides agree with TRBD2. CDR3 DNA sequence: TGTGCCTGGAGTAAGGTCCAGCGGGAAAGGGGCGGGGAGCTGTTTTTT. Translation gives CAWSKVQRERGGELFF.